The table lists the clone carrying this TCR beta chain with a few counts. Template material for amplifying TCR beta CDR3 regions consisted of RNA transcripts. Primed by the HTBI set, a first-round RT-PCR was run on the TCR CDR3. TCRdb called the multiplex PCR reads again in MiXCR, with one record for every CDR3 protein. The table records some 550,000 distinct CDR3 sequences, less than 25% of them present only once. CDR3 length equals 13 residues. Germline lookup yields CDR1 SGHRS and CDR2 YFSETQ. V was pared by 2 bases and J by 5 bases, with 1 base of the junction left unmatched. The data were obtained in a study of T cells in Graves' hyperthyroidism and ophthalmopathy. Subjects aged 18 to 65 presented with newly diagnosed hyperthyroidism of less than 2 months' duration. A roughly 9.1 ml volume of fresh peripheral blood provided the PBMCs.

The receptor was derived from a man younger than 35 with Graves' hyperthyroidism. Sample: blood. The chain carries TRBV5-1 and TRBJ1-1; TRBD1 aligns across 9 bases. The CDR3 DNA follows: TGCGCCAGCAGCTTTGGGACAGGGACTGAAGCTTTCTTT. It encodes CASSFGTGTEAFF.